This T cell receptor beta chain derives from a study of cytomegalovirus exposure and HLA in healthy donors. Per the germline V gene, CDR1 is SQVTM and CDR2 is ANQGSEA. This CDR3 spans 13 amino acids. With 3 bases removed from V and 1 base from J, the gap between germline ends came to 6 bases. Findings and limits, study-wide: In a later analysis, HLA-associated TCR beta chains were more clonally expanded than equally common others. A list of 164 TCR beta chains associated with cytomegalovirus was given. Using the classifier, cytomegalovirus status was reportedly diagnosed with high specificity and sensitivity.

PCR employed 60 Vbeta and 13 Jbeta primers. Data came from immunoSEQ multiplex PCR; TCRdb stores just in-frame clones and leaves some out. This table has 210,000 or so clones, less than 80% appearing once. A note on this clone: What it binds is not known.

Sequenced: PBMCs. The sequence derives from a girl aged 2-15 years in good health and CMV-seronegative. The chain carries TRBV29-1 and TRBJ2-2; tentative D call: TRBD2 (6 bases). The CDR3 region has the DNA TGCAGCGTTGAGGAGGGGAACACCGGGGAGCTGTTTTTT. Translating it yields CSVEEGNTGELFF.